These 13 T cell receptor beta chains originate from one sample sequenced in a study of shared T cell receptors in the human thymus. The method was immunoSEQ multiplex PCR; TCRdb's version includes in-frame clones alone and lacks a portion of them. The sample has 450,000 to 650,000 clones; around 82% are singletons. The same sample was also used in a study of human thymus T cells.

Sequenced sample: thymocytes. These receptor sequences come from a boy in the first two years of life with a congenital heart defect.

This chain uses TRBV27 with TRBJ2-7, with 13 positions matching TRBD2. The CDR3 loop spans 16 amino acids. Germline-derived CDR1 and CDR2 are MNHEY and SMNVEV (reference sequence). J was trimmed by 1 base and V by 6 bases; bases with no gene match: 6. The CDR3 spells CASSPGTSGKSYEQYF. The CDR3 nucleotides read TGTGCCAGCAGCCCCGGGACTAGCGGGAAATCCTACGAGCAGTACTTC.

V and J are TRBV7-7 and TRBJ2-2; 9 nucleotides agree with TRBD1. Germline-derived CDR1 and CDR2 are SSHAT and FNYEAQ (reference sequence). The CDR3 consists of 18 residues. Trimming took 3 bases from V and 1 from J; bases not matched to a gene: 9. CDR3 sequence reads: CASSLVGTGLENTGELFF. The CDR3 DNA is TGTGCCAGCAGCTTGGTGGGGACAGGGCTCGAGAACACCGGGGAGCTGTTTTTT. The whole variable domain, remainder taken from reference TRBV7-7 and TRBJ2-2, is GAGVSQSPRYKVTKRGQDVTLRCDPISSHATLYWYQQALGQGPEFLTYFNYEAQPDKSGLPSDRFSAERPEGSISTLTIQRTEQRDSAMYRCASSLVGTGLENTGELFFGEGSRLTVL.

The chain combines TRBV29-1 with TRBJ2-7, with 7 bases matching TRBD2. Germline values: CDR1 SQVTM, CDR2 ANQGSEA. V shed 3 bases, J shed 0 bases, and the junction held 11 bases outside the gene matches. The length of the CDR3 is 16 residues. The chain's CDR3 is CSVESFGTTYSYEQYF. The CDR3 DNA reads TGCAGCGTTGAGTCCTTCGGGACTACATACTCCTACGAGCAGTACTTC.

The CDR3 DNA is TGTGCCAGCAACAGGGCCCTATTGAACACTGAAGCTTTCTTT. It specifies CASNRALLNTEAFF. The chain has TRBV28 and TRBJ1-1; D is possibly TRBD1 (6 bases). Germline V lookup: CDR1 MDHEN, CDR2 SYDVKM. With 7 bases removed from V and 0 bases from J, the gap between germline ends came to 12 bases. The CDR3 is 14 residues long.

This chain connects TRBV28 to TRBJ1-5, with a tentative D call TRBD1 (6 bases). V lost 3 bases and J lost 6, with 15 bases in between. The germline V gene has CDR1 MDHEN and CDR2 SYDVKM. The CDR3 sequence is 15 residues long. The CDR3 region is CASSFAGDLGQPQHF. In nucleotides, the CDR3 is TGTGCCAGCAGTTTCGCAGGGGACCTAGGTCAGCCCCAGCATTTT. The whole variable domain, remainder taken from reference TRBV28 and TRBJ1-5, is DVKVTQSSRYLVKRTGEKVFLECVQDMDHENMFWYRQDPGLGLRLIYFSYDVKMKEKGDIPEGYSVSREKKERFSLILESASTNQTSMYLCASSFAGDLGQPQHFGDGTRLSIL.

The J gene is TRBJ1-5, the V gene TRBV5-1; the D gene is possibly TRBD1 (5 bases). V was clipped by 2 bases and J by 0 bases, with 9 bases between them. Germline V lookup: CDR1 SGHRS, CDR2 YFSETQ. The CDR3 runs to 15 residues. The CDR3 spells CASSLGQGSNQPQHF. In DNA form, the CDR3 reads TGCGCCAGCAGCTTAGGACAAGGTAGCAATCAGCCCCAGCATTTT.

The V and J genes are TRBV19 and TRBJ2-3, with TRBD1 matching 10 bases. The germline gives CDR1 LNHDA, CDR2 SQIVND (reference sequence). V shed 4 bases and J 4 bases; nucleotides not matched to a gene: 8. The CDR3 totals 16 residues. In nucleotides, the CDR3 is TGTGCCAGTAGTACGTACCGGGACAGGGGTGCAGATACGCAGTATTTT. Protein sequence: CASSTYRDRGADTQYF.

The rearrangement joins TRBV2 to TRBJ1-4; possible D gene TRBD1, 6 bases. The CDR3 consists of 14 residues. Trimming took off 3 bases at V and 8 bases at J, with 13 bases between the two ends. The germline V gene has CDR1 SNHLY and CDR2 FYNNEI. The CDR3 region is CASSDIQGEEKLFF. The CDR3 nucleotides are TGTGCCAGCAGTGATATACAGGGCGAAGAAAAACTGTTTTTT.

The CDR3 reads CASSIPGTSFGAPGSSDTQYF. CDR3 nucleotide sequence: TGTGCCAGCAGTATCCCAGGGACTAGCTTTGGGGCGCCGGGTTCGTCAGATACGCAGTATTTT. This chain uses TRBV27 with TRBJ2-3, with TRBD2 matching over 9 bases. V lost 5 bases and J lost 4; bases outside the gene matches: 25. The CDR3 consists of 21 residues. Germline V lookup: CDR1 MNHEY, CDR2 SMNVEV (reference sequence).

The chain recombines TRBV27 with TRBJ2-1; 8 bases fit TRBD2. Germline V CDR1 and CDR2: MNHEY, SMNVEV (reference sequence). This CDR3 has 15 amino acids. Trimming took 5 bases from V and 2 from J; bases not matched to a gene: 5. The CDR3 protein is CASSQLADPYNEQFF. DNA of the CDR3: TGTGCCAGCAGTCAACTAGCGGACCCCTACAATGAGCAGTTCTTC.

V and J are TRBV11-2 and TRBJ2-3; a possible D gene is TRBD2 (6 bases). CDR1 is SGHAT, CDR2 FQNNGV, per germline. The V gene lost 2 bases and the J gene lost 4 bases, with 16 bases spanning the gap. CDR3 length: 16 residues. Here the CDR3 reads CASSLNGSELPDTQYF. CDR3 DNA sequence: TGTGCCAGCAGCTTAAACGGGAGCGAATTGCCAGATACGCAGTATTTT.

This chain connects TRBV29-1 to TRBJ2-1, with D possibly matching TRBD2 (8 bases). V lost 7 bases to trimming and J lost 2 bases, with 27 bases between them. CDR1 and CDR2 (germline): SQVTM, ANQGSEA. CDR3 length: 18 residues. CDR3 loop: CSAPSMLAGQSAYNEQFF. The CDR3 DNA is TGCAGCGCCCCTAGTATGTTAGCGGGACAGAGCGCCTACAATGAGCAGTTCTTC.

The rearrangement joins TRBV27 to TRBJ2-5; possibly TRBD2 for D (6 bases). V was pared by 7 bases and J by 4 bases, with 22 bases between. Germline V gene lookup returns CDR1 MNHEY and CDR2 SMNVEV (reference sequence). CDR3 length: 16 amino acids. CDR3 in amino acids: CASKCGSSGDTETQYF. In DNA, the CDR3 is TGTGCCAGCAAGTGTGGGAGTAGCGGAGACACAGAGACCCAGTACTTC.